A single sample is the source of the 32 T cell receptor beta chains below, sequenced in a study of blood T cells in healthy people across ages (dated by TCRdb to between 2014 and 2016). Libraries came from 5' RACE. TCRdb records Illumina HiSeq 2500 as the sequencer. The second PCR ran for about 6 to 11 cycles and used a J-beta primer mix along with a sample-barcoded 5' primer. The public reads were reprocessed in TCRdb via fastp at Q25 and MiXCR, keeping in-frame beta chains. Under each unique CDR3 protein, matching rows form one entry showing the most common genes and DNA. Here the sample has approximately 940,000 distinct CDR3 sequences; roughly 43% occur a single time. The biggest ten clones account for roughly an eighth of the sample. Sequenced: blood. The receptor set was obtained from a man aged 25 to 45 in good health.

The rearrangement uses TRBV20-1 and TRBJ2-3; 9 bases agree with TRBD2. After removal of 0 bases from V and 2 bases from J, the junction contained 12 bases not matched to a gene. CDR1 is DFQATT, CDR2 SNEGSKA, per germline (reference sequence). This CDR3 has 18 amino acids. DNA for the CDR3: TGCAGTGCTAGAGATCCGTTCCGTAGCGGGGGTTCCACAGATACGCAGTATTTT. Protein product: CSARDPFRSGGSTDTQYF.

This clonotype was recorded once. The chain is built from TRBV20-1 and TRBJ1-4, with 7 bases that match TRBD1. Germline V CDR1 and CDR2: DFQATT, SNEGSKA (reference sequence). The CDR3 covers 12 residues. Germline trimming cut 4 bases from V and 7 bases from J; bases unmatched to any gene: 3. The CDR3 DNA reads as TGCAGTGCTACAGGGGGACTTGAAAAACTGTTTTTT. Translating gives CSATGGLEKLFF.

About this clonotype: A much larger clone differs by one base, so this may be a read error. This sequence joins TRBV7-2 and TRBJ2-7; D possibly corresponds to TRBD1 (6 bases). V lost 6 bases and J lost 0, with 18 bases in between. The CDR3 runs to 16 residues. Germline values: CDR1 SGHTA, CDR2 FQGNSA. The CDR3 sequence is CASRGRWGPSSYEQYF. Written as DNA, the CDR3 is TGTGCCAGCAGAGGACGCTGGGGGCCCAGCTCCTACGAGCAGTACTTC. Full variable domain (outside the CDR3, taken from reference TRBV7-2 and TRBJ2-7): GAGVSQSPSNKVTEKGKDVELRCDPISGHTALYWYRQSLGQGLEFLIYFQGNSAPDKSGLPSDRFSAERTGGSVSTLTIQRTQQEDSAVYLCASRGRWGPSSYEQYFGPGTRLTVT.

CDR3: CASSPAPRLAGSKNIQYF. The CDR3 DNA follows: TGTGCCAGCAGTCCGGCGCCCCGACTAGCGGGGTCCAAAAACATTCAGTACTTC. This rearrangement joins TRBV28 to TRBJ2-4, with 11 bases identical to TRBD2. CDR3 length: 18 amino acids. The V gene's germline CDR1 is MDHEN and CDR2 SYDVKM. V trimming: 5 bases; J trimming: 2 bases; junction bases outside the gene matches: 11.

This sequence joins TRBV5-1 and TRBJ2-1, with TRBD2 matching 7 bases. Losses at the gene ends were 4 bases for V and 0 bases for J; bases not matched to a gene: 7. The CDR3 sequence is 16 residues long. The V gene's germline CDR1 is SGHRS and CDR2 YFSETQ. Here the CDR3 DNA reads TGCGCCAGCAGCGCCCCTAGCGGTAACTCCTACAATGAGCAGTTCTTC. It is translated as CASSAPSGNSYNEQFF. The full variable domain, in which reference TRBV5-1 and TRBJ2-1 provide the parts outside the CDR3, is KAGVTQTPRYLIKTRGQQVTLSCSPISGHRSVSWYQQTPGQGLQFLFEYFSETQRNKGNFPGRFSGRQFSNSRSEMNVSTLELGDSALYLCASSAPSGNSYNEQFFGPGTRLTVL.

This clonotype has only a few counts. The chain recombines TRBV7-2 with TRBJ2-7, with no clear D. This CDR3 has 12 amino acids. The V end lost 3 bases, the J end lost 4 bases, and 7 bases lay between the germline ends. Germline V gene lookup returns CDR1 SGHTA and CDR2 FQGNSA. The CDR3 DNA sequence: TGTGCCAGCAGCTTTACTACGTACGAGCAGTACTTC. Protein product: CASSFTTYEQYF.

The chain has TRBV5-1 and TRBJ2-7, with TRBD1 matching over 7 bases. The germline V gene has CDR1 SGHRS and CDR2 YFSETQ. The CDR3 length is 15 residues. V trimming: 3 bases; J trimming: 7 bases; junction bases outside the gene matches: 13. The CDR3 sequence: CASSSLEGALGEQYF. The CDR3 DNA follows: TGCGCCAGCAGCTCCCTCGAGGGGGCCTTGGGTGAGCAGTACTTC.

This CDR3 is CASSQETAQPQHF. CDR3 nucleotides: TGCGCCAGCAGCCAAGAGACGGCTCAGCCCCAGCATTTT. The chain links TRBV4-1 to TRBJ1-5; D is uncertain. This CDR3 is built from 13 residues. Germline-derived CDR1 and CDR2 are MGHRA and YSYEKL. Trimming removed 0 bases at V and 6 bases at J, with 6 bases between.

This clonotype was counted between two and nine times. This chain connects TRBV29-1 to TRBJ2-2; TRBD2 might be the D (5 bases). The CDR3 consists of 14 residues. The germline V gene has CDR1 SQVTM and CDR2 ANQGSEA. Trimming took 4 bases from V and 0 from J, leaving 9 bases between them. DNA of the CDR3: TGCAGCGTTGTAGAGGGTTCGAACACCGGGGAGCTGTTTTTT. Amino acid sequence: CSVVEGSNTGELFF.

The chain combines TRBV14 with TRBJ2-3, with D unresolved. Germline V gives CDR1 SGHDN, CDR2 FVKESK. This CDR3 contains 14 residues. Trimming pared 4 bases from V and 6 bases from J, leaving 14 bases between. The CDR3 DNA reads as TGTGCCAGCAGCCCCCTAACCCAGAGGGATACGCAGTATTTT. Amino acid sequence: CASSPLTQRDTQYF. The complete variable domain, with remaining parts taken from reference TRBV14 and TRBJ2-3, reads EAGVTQFPSHSVIEKGQTVTLRCDPISGHDNLYWYRRVMGKEIKFLLHFVKESKQDESGMPNNRFLAERTGGTYSTLKVQPAELEDSGVYFCASSPLTQRDTQYFGPGTRLTVL.

This clonotype occurred a few times. The chain employs TRBV12-3 or TRBV12-4 and TRBJ2-1; D gene unclear. The V gene lost 1 base and the J gene lost 0 bases, with 10 bases spanning the gap. The CDR3 contains 16 residues. The CDR3 here is CASSLGVMGSYNEQFF. The CDR3 DNA follows: TGTGCCAGCAGTTTAGGTGTCATGGGCTCCTACAATGAGCAGTTCTTC.

To note about this clonotype: Germline and junction disagree at one end, which may indicate a read error. The chain joins TRBV5-1 to TRBJ2-3; D is perhaps TRBD1 or TRBD2 (6 bases each). The CDR3 loop spans 13 amino acids. Germline CDR1 is SGHRS and CDR2 is YFSETQ. As DNA, the CDR3 is TGCGCCAGTAGGGGGGTTGTTGCAGAGACGCAGTATTTT. Its protein product is CASRGVVAETQYF.

In this sample, this clonotype turned up many times. The rearrangement links TRBV29-1 to TRBJ2-7; D not resolved. V lost 5 bases and J 6 bases, leaving 17 bases between the germline ends. The CDR3 has 13 amino acids. From germline, CDR1 is SQVTM and CDR2 ANQGSEA. CDR3 bases: TGCAGCGTTACACCGGGCACATCAAGCGAGCAGTACTTC. Amino acid sequence: CSVTPGTSSEQYF.

The chain employs TRBV15 and TRBJ2-7; D remains ambiguous. The germline gives CDR1 LNHNV, CDR2 YYDKDF (reference sequence). Trimming removed 0 bases at V and 2 bases at J, with 5 bases between. The CDR3 runs 13 residues. CDR3 in amino acids: CATSRELAYEQYF. In DNA form, the CDR3 reads TGTGCCACCAGCAGAGAACTCGCCTACGAGCAGTACTTC.

J is TRBJ2-4 and V is TRBV12-3 or TRBV12-4; TRBD1 is a possible D gene (6 bases). The DNA end is a closer match to TRBJ2-5, so the J assignment may be wrong. The CDR3 covers 14 residues. DNA of the CDR3: TGTGCCAGCAGGTTGGACGTAGGGGGAGAGACCCAGTACTTC. Residues: CASRLDVGGETQYF.

This clonotype was detected many times. V usage is TRBV5-1 and J usage is TRBJ1-1; 10 bases fit TRBD1. Germline V gene data show CDR1 as SGHRS and CDR2 as YFSETQ. V trimming: 4 bases; J trimming: 3 bases; junction bases outside the gene matches: 3. This CDR3 spans 14 amino acids. The CDR3 DNA reads TGCGCCAGCAGCGTGGGGACAGGGGACACTGAAGCTTTCTTT. It specifies CASSVGTGDTEAFF.

V gene TRBV29-1 combines with J gene TRBJ1-1, with D perhaps TRBD1 (6 bases). CDR1 is SQVTM and CDR2 is ANQGSEA in the germline V gene. Trimming left V 8 bases short and J 3 bases short, with 16 bases between. This CDR3 comprises 13 residues. The CDR3 DNA reads as TGCAGCTACTTAAGGGGGTCGGACACTGAAGCTTTCTTT. Amino acids: CSYLRGSDTEAFF.

The genes are TRBV2 and TRBJ2-4; 8 bases fit TRBD2. The CDR3 spans 15 residues. Per the germline V gene, CDR1 is SNHLY and CDR2 is FYNNEI. With V trimmed by 4 bases and J by 3 bases, 5 bases remained unmatched. CDR3 in amino acids: CASSGTSRVKNIQYF. CDR3 DNA sequence: TGTGCCAGCAGTGGGACTAGCCGAGTCAAAAACATTCAGTACTTC.

A remark on this clonotype: It may be a read error: a sequence one base away is much more abundant. J is TRBJ2-3 and V is TRBV12-3 or TRBV12-4; the D is unclear. Trimming pared 8 bases from V and 6 bases from J, leaving 6 bases between. The CDR3 length is 10 residues. CDR3 region: CASCWDTQYF. In DNA form, the CDR3 reads TGTGCCAGCTGTTGGGATACGCAGTATTTT.

In this sample, this clonotype turned up a few times. The genes are TRBV14 and TRBJ2-3; D uncertain. The germline V gene has CDR1 SGHDN and CDR2 FVKESK. This CDR3 has 16 residues. Trimming removed 4 bases from V and 3 bases from J, with 17 bases in between. The CDR3 DNA reads TGTGCCAGCAGCCGTCCGGGCCTCATGGGTACAGATACGCAGTATTTT. It codes for CASSRPGLMGTDTQYF.

In the case of this clonotype: At one boundary the junction diverges from the germline segment, which might be a read error. The chain employs TRBV4-3 and TRBJ2-1; D unresolved. The CDR3 length is 15 residues. In germline, CDR1 is LGHNA, CDR2 YSLEER. The CDR3 DNA is TGCGCCAGCAGCCAAGATTCATCTACCTCCAATGAGCGGTTCTTC. Encoded protein: CASSQDSSTSNERFF.

Comment on this clonotype: At one end the junction does not follow the germline gene, possibly because of a read error. The chain is built from TRBV7-9 and TRBJ1-1; possible D gene TRBD1, 6 bases. This CDR3 spans 15 amino acids. CDR1 and CDR2 (germline): SEHNR, FQNEAQ (reference sequence). DNA of the CDR3: TGCGCCAGTACCGCGGGACACTTAATGAACACTGAAGCTTTCTTT. Residues: CASTAGHLMNTEAFF.

This clonotype occurred a few times. The CDR3: CASSSRQPNQPQHF. In DNA, the CDR3 is TGTGCCAGCAGCTCCCGACAGCCCAATCAGCCCCAGCATTTT. This chain joins TRBV7-2 and TRBJ1-5, with a tentative D call TRBD1 (5 bases). The CDR3 is made up of 14 amino acids. Deletions cut 4 bases from V and 3 bases from J, with 10 bases between. Germline assignment: CDR1 SGHTA and CDR2 FQGNSA.

The chain couples TRBV12-3 or TRBV12-4 to TRBJ1-5, with D perhaps TRBD1 (5 bases). This CDR3 has 16 amino acids. V lost 5 bases to trimming and J lost 5 bases, with 19 bases between them. The CDR3 is CASSPGGRVEDQPQHF. The CDR3 region has the DNA TGTGCCAGCAGTCCTGGGGGTCGGGTGGAGGATCAGCCCCAGCATTTT.

The rearrangement links TRBV20-1 to TRBJ1-5; 9 bases line up with TRBD1. Germline-derived CDR1 and CDR2 are DFQATT and SNEGSKA (reference sequence). V trimming: 0 bases; J trimming: 5 bases; junction bases outside the gene matches: 17. There are 19 residues in the CDR3. The CDR3 spells CSARDQGQGTRGLDQPQHF. DNA for the CDR3: TGCAGTGCTAGAGATCAGGGACAGGGTACCAGGGGCCTAGATCAGCCCCAGCATTTT.

This clonotype was counted between two and nine times. V usage is TRBV6-1 and J usage is TRBJ2-3; D possibly corresponds to TRBD1 (6 bases). The CDR3 covers 16 residues. Germline V gene sequence: CDR1 MNHNS, CDR2 SASEGT. Trimming pared 8 bases from V and 0 bases from J, leaving 18 bases between. CDR3 bases: TGTGCCAGCCGAATCTCCGGGACAATAAGCACAGATACGCAGTATTTT. Translation: CASRISGTISTDTQYF.

The rearrangement joins TRBV4-2 to TRBJ2-3; possible D gene TRBD1, 5 bases. Trimming pared 1 base from V and 0 bases from J, leaving 11 bases between. From germline, CDR1 is LGHNA and CDR2 YNFKEQ. The CDR3 length is 16 residues. CDR3 in amino acids: CASSQGSRGSTDTQYF. CDR3 nucleotide sequence: TGTGCCAGCAGCCAAGGTTCTAGGGGAAGCACAGATACGCAGTATTTT.

This clonotype was picked up many times. The chain recombines TRBV20-1 with TRBJ1-5; D possibly corresponds to TRBD1 (5 bases). V was pared by 0 bases and J by 6 bases, with 9 bases between. Germline loops: CDR1 DFQATT, CDR2 SNEGSKA (reference sequence). This CDR3 contains 13 residues. The chain's CDR3 is CSARDRESQPQHF. The CDR3 DNA is TGCAGTGCTAGAGACAGGGAAAGTCAGCCCCAGCATTTT.

This clonotype has ten or more counts. One base away lies a much larger clone, so this may be a sequencing read error. The J gene is TRBJ2-5, the V gene TRBV18, with 12 bases that match TRBD2. The CDR3 contains 16 residues. V dropped 0 bases and J dropped 11; count of bases not matched to a gene: 10. The germline V gene has CDR1 KGHSH and CDR2 LQKENI. The CDR3 DNA reads as TGTGCCAGCTCACCACCCTCTAGCGGGGGGGGCAATGAGCAGTACTTC. It specifies CASSPPSSGGGNEQYF.

This clonotype was observed a few times. This chain connects TRBV11-2 to TRBJ1-2; D may be TRBD1 (6 bases). This CDR3 has 15 residues. Germline V lookup: CDR1 SGHAT, CDR2 FQNNGV. Trimming cost V 5 bases and J 4 bases, with 17 bases left between them. CDR3 DNA: TGTGCCAGCAGCCAGACCGAAACAGGGATCTATGGCTACACCTTC. This sequence encodes CASSQTETGIYGYTF.

The gene calls are TRBV11-2 and TRBJ2-5, with D possibly TRBD1 on 5 matching bases. The V and J ends lost 0 bases and 5 bases respectively, with 25 bases between them. Germline V CDR1 and CDR2: SGHAT, FQNNGV. CDR3 length: 19 residues. The CDR3 sequence is CASSLDGWMGIQAGETQYF. Here the CDR3 DNA reads TGTGCCAGCAGCTTAGATGGGTGGATGGGAATTCAGGCAGGGGAGACCCAGTACTTC.

The chain links TRBV20-1 to TRBJ2-4; 9 nucleotides agree with TRBD1. The V and J ends lost 6 bases and 5 bases, in that order; junction bases with no gene match: 8. CDR3 size: 14 residues. CDR1 and CDR2 (germline): DFQATT, SNEGSKA (reference sequence). CDR3 nucleotides: TGCAGTGCCCAGAAACAGGGGGCCCAAAACATTCAGTACTTC. Translating it yields CSAQKQGAQNIQYF.